This T cell receptor (beta chain) originates from a study of T cells in Graves' hyperthyroidism and ophthalmopathy. Study-level information: Once the initial diagnosis was made, peripheral blood was obtained before any treatment.

Study-level points and caveats: Clonotypes that were expanded in thyroid above 0.001 mostly appeared in blood too.

Trimming took 3 bases from V and 3 from J, leaving 8 bases between them. This CDR3 region has 13 residues. Germline CDR1 and CDR2: SGHTA and FQGNSA. Remarks on this clonotype: The antigen remains unidentified. Since no conserved phenylalanine or tryptophan closes the CDR3, a read error is the likely cause.

Graves' hyperthyroidism was deemed stable given no ophthalmopathy progression within 18 months. The CDR3 regions of TCR beta were amplified from RNA transcripts. The HTBI primer set drove a first-round RT-PCR of the TCR CDR3. One entry per CDR3 protein results from TCRdb running MiXCR on the multiplex PCR reads. Seen here are roughly 840,000 distinct CDR3 sequences, over 35% observed once, and the top ten hold about 8.9%. This chain uses TRBV7-2 with TRBJ1-1; D might be TRBD1 (5 bases). The material sequenced was blood. This TCR was sampled from a man aged 18 to 30 with Graves' hyperthyroidism. The CDR3 protein is CASSFQGHTEAFS. The CDR3, as DNA: TGTGCCAGCAGCTTCCAGGGCCACACTGAAGCTTTCTCT.